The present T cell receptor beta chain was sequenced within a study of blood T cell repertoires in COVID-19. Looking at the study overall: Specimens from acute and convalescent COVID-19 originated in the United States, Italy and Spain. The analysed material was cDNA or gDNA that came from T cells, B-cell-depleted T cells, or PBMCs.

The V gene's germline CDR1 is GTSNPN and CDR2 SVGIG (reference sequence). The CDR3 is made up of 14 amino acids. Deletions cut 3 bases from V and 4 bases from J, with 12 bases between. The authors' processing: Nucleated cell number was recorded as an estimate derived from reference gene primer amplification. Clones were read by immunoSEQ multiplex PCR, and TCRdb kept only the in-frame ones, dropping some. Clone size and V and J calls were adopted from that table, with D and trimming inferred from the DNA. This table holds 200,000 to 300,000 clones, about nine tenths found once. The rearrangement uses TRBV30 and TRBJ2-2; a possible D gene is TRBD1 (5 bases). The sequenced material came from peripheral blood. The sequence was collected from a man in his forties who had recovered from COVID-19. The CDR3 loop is CAWSPGSGTGELFF. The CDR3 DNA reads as TGTGCCTGGAGCCCAGGGTCGGGCACCGGGGAGCTGTTTTTT.